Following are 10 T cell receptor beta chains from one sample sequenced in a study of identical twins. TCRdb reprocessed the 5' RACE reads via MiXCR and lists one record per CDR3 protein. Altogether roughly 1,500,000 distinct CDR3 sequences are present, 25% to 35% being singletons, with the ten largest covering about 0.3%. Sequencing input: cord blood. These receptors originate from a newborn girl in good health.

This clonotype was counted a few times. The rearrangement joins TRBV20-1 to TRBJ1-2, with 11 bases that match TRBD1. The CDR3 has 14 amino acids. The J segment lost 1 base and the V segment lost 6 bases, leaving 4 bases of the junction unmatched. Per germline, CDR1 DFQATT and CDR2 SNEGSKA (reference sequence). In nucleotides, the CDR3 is TGCAGTGCGCCGGACAGGGGGCGTAACTATGGCTACACCTTC. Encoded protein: CSAPDRGRNYGYTF.

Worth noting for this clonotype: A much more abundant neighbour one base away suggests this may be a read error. This CDR3 reads CSVEGGAKNIRYF. CDR3 nucleotides: TGCAGCGTTGAGGGGGGGGCCAAAAACATTCGGTACTTC. The rearrangement uses TRBV29-1 and TRBJ2-5; D may be TRBD2 (7 bases). The CDR3 consists of 13 residues. Germline CDR1 and CDR2: SQVTM and ANQGSEA. V lost 3 bases and J lost 13, with 21 bases in between.

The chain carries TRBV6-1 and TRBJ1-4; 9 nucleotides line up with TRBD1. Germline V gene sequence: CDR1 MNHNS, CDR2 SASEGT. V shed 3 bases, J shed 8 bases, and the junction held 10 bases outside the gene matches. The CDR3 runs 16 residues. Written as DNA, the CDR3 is TGTGCCAGCAGTGACGCATCCGGGACAGGGTGGGAAAAACTGTTTTTT. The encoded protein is CASSDASGTGWEKLFF.

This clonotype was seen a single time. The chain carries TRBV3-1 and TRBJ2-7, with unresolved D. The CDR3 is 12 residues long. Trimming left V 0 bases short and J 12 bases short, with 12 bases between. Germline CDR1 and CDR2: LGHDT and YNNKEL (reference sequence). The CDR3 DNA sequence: TGTGCCAGCAGCCAAGATCATAGGTTCCGGTACTTC. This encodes CASSQDHRFRYF.

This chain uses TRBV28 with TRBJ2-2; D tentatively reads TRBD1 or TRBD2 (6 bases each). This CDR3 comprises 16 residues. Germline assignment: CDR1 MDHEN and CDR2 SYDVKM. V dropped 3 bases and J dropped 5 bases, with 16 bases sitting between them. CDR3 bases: TGTGCCAGCAGTTTCAAAGGGGGACTTGGAACCGGGGAGCTGTTTTTT. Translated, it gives CASSFKGGLGTGELFF.

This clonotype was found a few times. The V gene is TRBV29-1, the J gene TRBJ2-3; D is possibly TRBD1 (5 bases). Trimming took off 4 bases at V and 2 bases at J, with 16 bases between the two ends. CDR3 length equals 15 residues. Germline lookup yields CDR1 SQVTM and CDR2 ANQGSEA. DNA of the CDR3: TGCAGCGTTGGGCGTAATACAGGCCTCACAGATACGCAGTATTTT. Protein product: CSVGRNTGLTDTQYF.

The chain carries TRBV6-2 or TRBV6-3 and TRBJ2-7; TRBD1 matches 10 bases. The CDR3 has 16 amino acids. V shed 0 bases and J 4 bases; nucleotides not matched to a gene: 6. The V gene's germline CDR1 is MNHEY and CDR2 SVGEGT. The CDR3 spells CASSYSKRTGGYEQYF. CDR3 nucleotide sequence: TGTGCCAGCAGTTACTCGAAGAGGACAGGGGGGTACGAGCAGTACTTC.

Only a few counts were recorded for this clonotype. The CDR3 DNA sequence: TGTGCCAGCAGCTGGGACCACTACGAGCAGTACTTC. It yields the protein CASSWDHYEQYF. The chain joins TRBV7-2 to TRBJ2-7; the D call may be TRBD1 or TRBD2 (5 bases each). CDR1 is SGHTA and CDR2 is FQGNSA in the germline V gene. The CDR3 runs to 12 residues. V gave up 4 bases and J gave up 3 bases, with 7 bases separating them.

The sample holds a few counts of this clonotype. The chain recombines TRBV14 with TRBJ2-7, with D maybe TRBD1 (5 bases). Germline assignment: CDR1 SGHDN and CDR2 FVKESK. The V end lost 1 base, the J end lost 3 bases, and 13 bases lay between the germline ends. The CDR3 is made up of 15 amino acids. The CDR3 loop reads CASSQVKGSNYEQYF. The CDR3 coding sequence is TGTGCCAGCAGCCAAGTAAAGGGGTCGAACTACGAGCAGTACTTC.

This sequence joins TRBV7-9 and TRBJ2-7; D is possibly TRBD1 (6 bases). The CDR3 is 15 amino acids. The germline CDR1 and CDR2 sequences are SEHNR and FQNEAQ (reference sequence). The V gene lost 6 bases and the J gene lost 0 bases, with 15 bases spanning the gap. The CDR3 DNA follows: TGTGCCAGCAGTTCCTTTGACAGGAGCTCCTACGAGCAGTACTTC. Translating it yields CASSSFDRSSYEQYF.